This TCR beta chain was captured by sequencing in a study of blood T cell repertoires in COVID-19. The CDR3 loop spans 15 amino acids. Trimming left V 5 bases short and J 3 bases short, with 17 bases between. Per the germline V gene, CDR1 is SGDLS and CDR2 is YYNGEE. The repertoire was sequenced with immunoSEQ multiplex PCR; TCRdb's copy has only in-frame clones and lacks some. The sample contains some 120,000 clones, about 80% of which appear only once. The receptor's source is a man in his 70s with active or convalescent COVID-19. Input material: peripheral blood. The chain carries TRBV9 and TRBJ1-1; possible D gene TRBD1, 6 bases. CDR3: CASSGNYPGDTEAFF. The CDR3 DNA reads TGTGCCAGCAGTGGGAACTACCCAGGGGACACTGAAGCTTTCTTT.